These 26 T cell receptor beta chains came from one sample sequenced in a study of blood T cell repertoires in COVID-19 (dated by TCRdb to 2019 to 2021). Receptor amplification or capture employed the immunoSEQ multiplex PCR assay. Not all clones reach the TCRdb copy of this immuneACCESS table, which keeps in-frame sequences only. Checked studies attribute under half of the gap to unresolved V genes and leave the rest unexplained. The sample contains under 85,000 clones, under 85% of them found a single time. 10% to 15% of the sample belongs to the ten largest clones. Sequenced material: peripheral blood. These receptors were collected from a man over 45 with COVID-19, enrolled during active disease.

This chain uses TRBV6-5 with TRBJ2-1; 10 bases agree with TRBD2. CDR3 length: 15 amino acids. CDR1 and CDR2 (germline): MNHEY, SVGAGI. V shed 4 bases and J 4 bases; nucleotides not matched to a gene: 4. CDR3 bases: TGTGCCAGCAGTTCGCTAGCGGGGGTATACAATGAGCAGTTCTTC. Its translation is CASSSLAGVYNEQFF.

This sequence joins TRBV19 and TRBJ1-4; 7 bases map to TRBD1. The CDR3 is 16 amino acids. Trimming cost V 7 bases and J 3 bases; bases outside gene matches: 11. The germline CDR1 and CDR2 sequences are LNHDA and SQIVND (reference sequence). CDR3 DNA sequence: TGTGCCAGTAAACCAACCCACAGGGGAGCTAATGAAAAACTGTTTTTT. Translation: CASKPTHRGANEKLFF.

The chain is built from TRBV19 and TRBJ2-6, with D possibly matching TRBD1 (5 bases). V was shortened by 6 bases and J by 2 bases, with 17 bases between the two germline ends. CDR3 length: 17 amino acids. The germline gives CDR1 LNHDA, CDR2 SQIVND (reference sequence). The CDR3 DNA reads as TGTGCCAGTAGCTCGACACACGACAGTCCTGGGGCCAACGTCCTGACTTTC. It specifies CASSSTHDSPGANVLTF.

The rearrangement links TRBV4-1 to TRBJ1-3; D call uncertain. The CDR3 covers 15 residues. The V gene lost 0 bases and the J gene lost 3 bases, with 9 bases spanning the gap. CDR1 and CDR2 from the germline V gene are MGHRA and YSYEKL. CDR3 region: CASSQDGFIGNTIYF. The DNA for the CDR3 is TGCGCCAGCAGCCAAGACGGTTTTATTGGAAACACCATATATTTT.

V usage is TRBV12-3 or TRBV12-4 and J usage is TRBJ2-3; D gene ambiguous. The CDR3 is made up of 12 amino acids. V was clipped by 6 bases and J by 0 bases, with 4 bases between them. The CDR3 coding sequence is TGTGCCAGCAGACTTAGCACAGATACGCAGTATTTT. Its translation: CASRLSTDTQYF.

The J gene is TRBJ2-6, the V gene TRBV9; possibly TRBD1 for D (5 bases). CDR3 length: 20 residues. Germline V gene data show CDR1 as SGDLS and CDR2 as YYNGEE. The V end was cut by 0 bases, the J end by 0 bases, with 19 bases between. The CDR3 nucleotides read TGTGCCAGCAGCGTAGCCCCCGCAGGGATCCTTGGCTCTGGGGCCAACGTCCTGACTTTC. Protein product: CASSVAPAGILGSGANVLTF.

The chain is built from TRBV6-2 or TRBV6-3 and TRBJ1-1; 8 nucleotides match TRBD1. Trimming removed 4 bases from V and 0 bases from J; junction bases left unmatched: 1. The CDR3 sequence is 14 residues long. Germline assignment: CDR1 MNHEY and CDR2 SVGEGT. In DNA form, the CDR3 reads TGTGCCAGCAGTTCGGACAGGGTGAACACTGAAGCTTTCTTT. It codes for CASSSDRVNTEAFF.

The V call is TRBV3-1 (or the pseudogene TRBV3-2), the J call TRBJ1-1; no definite D call. CDR1 LGHDT and CDR2 YNNKEL come from the germline V gene (reference sequence). This CDR3 region has 14 residues. The V end lost 4 bases, the J end lost 2 bases, and 11 bases lay between the germline ends. CDR3 sequence reads: CASSRATANTEAFF. Written as DNA, the CDR3 is TGTGCCAGCAGCCGAGCCACAGCTAACACTGAAGCTTTCTTT.

The rearrangement uses TRBV10-3 and TRBJ1-6; D is ambiguous. Looked up from germline, CDR1 is ENHRY and CDR2 is SYGVKD. CDR3 length: 14 residues. The V gene lost 4 bases and the J gene lost 4 bases, with 8 bases spanning the gap. The CDR3 bases are TGTGCCATCAGTGTTGCGGCGTATAATTCACCCCTCCACTTT. Its translation: CAISVAAYNSPLHF.

The gene calls are TRBV10-3 and TRBJ2-7; a weak D match, TRBD2 (6 bases). V lost 0 bases and J lost 7, with 19 bases in between. Germline V gene data show CDR1 as ENHRY and CDR2 as SYGVKD. The CDR3 sequence is 16 residues long. DNA for the CDR3: TGTGCCATCAGTGAGTCGATATTGGGGGGTTCTGGGGAGCAGTACTTC. This sequence encodes CAISESILGGSGEQYF.

This clone was recorded once. The rearrangement links TRBV20-1 to TRBJ2-5; D gene ambiguous. The V end lost 6 bases, the J end lost 5 bases, and 7 bases lay between the germline ends. The germline V gene encodes CDR1 DFQATT and CDR2 SNEGSKA (reference sequence). The CDR3 runs to 10 residues. The CDR3, as DNA: TGCAGTGCAGTCAGGGAGACCCAGTACTTC. Protein product: CSAVRETQYF.

The V call is TRBV18, the J call TRBJ1-1; 7 bases map to TRBD1. CDR3 length: 12 amino acids. V shed 3 bases, J shed 8 bases, and the junction held 3 bases outside the gene matches. CDR1 and CDR2 (germline): KGHSH, LQKENI. CDR3 protein: CASSPRQGEAFF. The CDR3 DNA sequence: TGTGCCAGCTCACCCAGACAGGGAGAAGCTTTCTTT.

V is TRBV27 and J is TRBJ2-7, with D tentatively TRBD1 (6 bases). The V end lost 5 bases, the J end lost 6 bases, and 11 bases lay between the germline ends. Germline values: CDR1 MNHEY, CDR2 SMNVEV (reference sequence). CDR3 length: 12 amino acids. CDR3 protein: CASSPTGTEQYF. The CDR3 region has the DNA TGTGCCAGCAGTCCTACAGGGACCGAGCAGTACTTC.

In this sample, this clone turned up a few times. The genes are TRBV25-1 and TRBJ1-1; tentative D call: TRBD1 (5 bases). Looked up from germline, CDR1 is MGHDK and CDR2 is SYGVNS. The CDR3 is made up of 15 amino acids. Trimming took 5 bases from V and 5 from J, leaving 18 bases between them. DNA for the CDR3: TGTGCCAGCAGTCCGCGGAGTGCCGGGGGAACTGAAGCTTTCTTT. Its translation is CASSPRSAGGTEAFF.

The chain employs TRBV19 and TRBJ2-3; TRBD1 agrees at 10 bases. Germline V gene data show CDR1 as LNHDA and CDR2 as SQIVND (reference sequence). The V segment lost 9 bases and the J segment 6 bases; nucleotides outside the gene matches: 9. The CDR3 spans 14 residues. The CDR3 is CASSGQGVSDTQYF. The CDR3 DNA reads TGTGCCAGCAGCGGACAGGGGGTATCTGATACGCAGTATTTT.

The rearrangement joins TRBV6-6 to TRBJ2-1; 9 nucleotides agree with TRBD2. This CDR3 region has 13 residues. Unmatched junction bases numbered 4, after V lost 5 bases and J lost 8 bases. Per germline, CDR1 MNHNY and CDR2 SVGAGI (reference sequence). The CDR3 protein is CASSERGDDEQFF. The CDR3 DNA is TGTGCCAGCAGTGAGCGGGGGGACGATGAGCAGTTCTTC.

The chain employs TRBV19 and TRBJ2-3; 8 positions match TRBD1. V lost 5 bases and J lost 10; bases outside the gene matches: 8. This CDR3 is built from 13 residues. The germline gives CDR1 LNHDA, CDR2 SQIVND (reference sequence). DNA of the CDR3: TGTGCCAGTAGTGGACGGGACAGGAGGGCGCAGTATTTT. Amino acids: CASSGRDRRAQYF.

As regards this clone: At one of its ends the junction is not consistent with the germline gene, which may arise from a read error. The chain joins TRBV6-5 to TRBJ1-4; D might be TRBD1 (6 bases). This CDR3 contains 15 residues. Per germline, CDR1 MNHEY and CDR2 SVGAGI. The CDR3: CASSDSGVGNEKLFF. The DNA for the CDR3 is TGTGCCAGCAGTGACTCAGGGGTAGGAAATGAAAAACTGTTTTTT.

The chain recombines TRBV5-1 with TRBJ2-2, with D unresolved. CDR3 length equals 12 residues. Between the trimmed V and J ends, which lost 1 base and 10 bases, there was a span of 8 bases. Per germline, CDR1 SGHRS and CDR2 YFSETQ. CDR3 residues: CASSLSAQELFF. As DNA, the CDR3 is TGCGCCAGCAGCTTGTCAGCGCAGGAGCTGTTTTTT.

For the CDR3, the DNA is TGTGCCAGCTCCGGGGGGGCCTACGAGCAGTACTTC. It yields the protein CASSGGAYEQYF. J is TRBJ2-7 and V is TRBV7-9; the match to TRBD2 covers 8 bases. Germline lookup yields CDR1 SEHNR and CDR2 FQNEAQ (reference sequence). This CDR3 spans 12 amino acids. V was pared by 8 bases and J by 2 bases, with 2 bases of the junction left unmatched. Full variable domain (rest looked up from reference TRBV7-9 and TRBJ2-7): DTGVSQNPRHKITKRGQNVTFRCDPISEHNRLYWYRQTLGQGPEFLTYFQNEAQLEKSRLLSDRFSAERPKGSFSTLEIQRTEQGDSAMYLCASSGGAYEQYFGPGTRLTVT.

The chain employs TRBV29-1 and TRBJ2-5, with TRBD1 matching over 9 bases. From germline, CDR1 is SQVTM and CDR2 ANQGSEA. V shed 3 bases and J 2 bases; nucleotides not matched to a gene: 7. CDR3 length: 15 residues. As DNA, the CDR3 is TGCAGCGTTGATCCAACCGGGACAGGGCAAGAGACCCAGTACTTC. Translation gives CSVDPTGTGQETQYF.

The rearrangement joins TRBV11-3 to TRBJ2-2; D might be TRBD1 (6 bases). Per germline, CDR1 SGHNT and CDR2 YENEEA. The CDR3 covers 17 residues. V lost 5 bases and J lost 0, with 16 bases in between. In nucleotides, the CDR3 is TGTGCCAGCAGCCTCTCCAGAGGACAGCCGAACACCGGGGAGCTGTTTTTT. Translated: CASSLSRGQPNTGELFF.

This clone has more than one count but fewer than ten. This chain uses TRBV19 with TRBJ1-2; 9 positions agree with TRBD1. Germline-derived CDR1 and CDR2 are LNHDA and SQIVND (reference sequence). CDR3 length: 13 residues. Losses at the gene ends were 5 bases for V and 6 bases for J; bases not matched to a gene: 4. The CDR3 loop reads CASSDWTGDGYTF. The CDR3 nucleotides are TGTGCCAGTAGTGATTGGACAGGGGATGGCTACACCTTC.

The chain couples TRBV5-5 to TRBJ2-7, with 9 bases that match TRBD1. The length of the CDR3 is 15 residues. Germline V gene sequence: CDR1 SGHKS, CDR2 YYEKEE (reference sequence). The trim removed 0 bases at V and 4 bases at J, leaving 5 bases unmatched. The CDR3 sequence is CASSLAGTGIYEQYF. The CDR3 bases are TGTGCCAGCAGCTTGGCCGGGACAGGGATTTACGAGCAGTACTTC.

Written as DNA, the CDR3 is TGTGCCAGTACCACTACCTTCGGAGATTTGAACACTGAAGCTTTCTTT. It encodes CASTTTFGDLNTEAFF. The chain has TRBV19 and TRBJ1-1; no clear D. V lost 7 bases, J lost 0 bases, and 18 bases lay in between. The CDR3 loop spans 16 amino acids. CDR1 LNHDA and CDR2 SQIVND come from the germline V gene (reference sequence).

The chain combines TRBV18 with TRBJ2-7; no clear D. CDR1 and CDR2 from the germline V gene are KGHSH and LQKENI. Deletions cut 1 base from V and 4 bases from J, with 8 bases between. This CDR3 has 13 amino acids. The CDR3 loop reads CASSPLNGYEQYF. CDR3 coding DNA: TGTGCCAGCTCACCACTCAACGGGTACGAGCAGTACTTC. Variable domain in full (rest from reference TRBV18 and TRBJ2-7): NAGVMQNPRHLVRRRGQEARLRCSPMKGHSHVYWYRQLPEEGLKFMVYLQKENIIDESGMPKERFSAEFPKEGPSILRIQQVVRGDSAAYFCASSPLNGYEQYFGPGTRLTVT.